The source of this T cell receptor (beta chain) is a study of regulatory T cells in long-lasting Graves disease. Study-wide context: The study counted Graves' disease as persistent given over 5 years of antithyroid drugs and positive TSH receptor antibodies.

Time point noted: persistent/refractory GD, antithyroid drugs over 5 years with positive TRAb. The authors made the TCR library using RNA they extracted from PBMCs. The authors diagnosed Graves' disease using American Thyroid Association guidelines. Arm-PCR of CDR3 regions and iRepertoire HTBI primers were the basis on which TCR beta libraries were built. Via MiXCR, TCRdb re-called the multiplex PCR reads, giving one row per CDR3 protein. The profile shows about 470,000 distinct CDR3 sequences, about 22% of them singletons. Findings and caveats of the study: Among samples with persistent disease, TRBV28, TRBJ1-2 and TRBJ2-5 were favored.

Concerning this clonotype itself: The antigen is unknown.

The V gene lost 3 bases and the J gene lost 6 bases, with 14 bases spanning the gap. This CDR3 contains 14 residues. Per the germline V gene, CDR1 is GTSNPN and CDR2 is SVGIG (reference sequence). The sample was peripheral blood mononuclear cells (PBMCs), taken when the disease was refractory, from a patient treated with antithyroid drugs. This TCR was sampled from a female donor with Graves disease. The chain has TRBV30 and TRBJ2-2, with D possibly TRBD2 on 6 matching bases. CDR3 coding DNA: TGTGCCTGGAGGCAGGGACTGTCGGCCGGGGAGCTGTTTTTT. It codes for CAWRQGLSAGELFF.